This T cell receptor beta chain originates from a study of T cells in tumors after PD-1 blockade. Using immunoSEQ multiplex PCR, the repertoire was profiled, and TCRdb retains in-frame clones only, with some absent. The sample shows about 47,000 clones, roughly three quarters of them seen only once. The length of the CDR3 is 14 residues. The germline CDR1 and CDR2 sequences are SGDLS and YYNGEE. Trimming took 5 bases from V and 4 from J, leaving 15 bases between them. The sample here was PBMCs, taken before anti-PD-1 treatment. This TCR was sampled from a human donor with basal cell carcinoma. The genes are TRBV9 and TRBJ1-1, with D perhaps matching TRBD1 (5 bases). In DNA form, the CDR3 reads TGTGCCAGCAGTGCAGGGTACGGCGGCACTGAAGCTTTCTTT. This translates into CASSAGYGGTEAFF.